Only one count was recorded for the clone carrying this TCR beta chain. The antigen remains unidentified. Focal radiation and CTLA-4 blockade (ipilimumab) were tested in chemo-refractory metastatic non-small-cell lung cancer patients. The record originates from a study of radiotherapy plus CTLA-4 blockade in lung cancer. Study-level background: Disease control was achieved by 31% of patients, and objective responses by about 17%. Broader study findings: Peripheral blood showed expansion of tumor-derived TCR clones after radiotherapy and ipilimumab. The best predictor of response was reported to be early blood T cell clone dynamics, with interferon-beta.

The table came from immunoSEQ multiplex PCR; TCRdb's copy has only in-frame clones and leaves some out. The sample comprises some 110,000 clones, 70% to 90% of which are singletons, and less than 2.5% rests with the top ten. Germline-derived CDR1 and CDR2 are SGDLS and YYNGEE. This CDR3 region has 14 residues. The V and J ends lost 0 bases and 5 bases respectively, with 11 bases between them. The V call is TRBV9, the J call TRBJ2-5; possible D gene TRBD1, 6 bases. The sample was peripheral blood, taken from a patient treated with radiotherapy plus ipilimumab. The TCR sequence derives from a human donor with non-small cell lung cancer that progressed on radiotherapy plus ipilimumab. Some clones in this sample may be carry-over from other donors' samples. The CDR3: CASSVEVQGETQYF. DNA of the CDR3: TGTGCCAGCAGCGTAGAGGTCCAGGGGGAGACCCAGTACTTC. Combining the CDR3 with reference TRBV9 and TRBJ2-5 gives the whole variable domain DSGVTQTPKHLITATGQRVTLRCSPRSGDLSVYWYQQSLDQGLQFLIQYYNGEERAKGNILERFSAQQFPDLHSELNLSSLELGDSALYFCASSVEVQGETQYFGPGTRLLVL.